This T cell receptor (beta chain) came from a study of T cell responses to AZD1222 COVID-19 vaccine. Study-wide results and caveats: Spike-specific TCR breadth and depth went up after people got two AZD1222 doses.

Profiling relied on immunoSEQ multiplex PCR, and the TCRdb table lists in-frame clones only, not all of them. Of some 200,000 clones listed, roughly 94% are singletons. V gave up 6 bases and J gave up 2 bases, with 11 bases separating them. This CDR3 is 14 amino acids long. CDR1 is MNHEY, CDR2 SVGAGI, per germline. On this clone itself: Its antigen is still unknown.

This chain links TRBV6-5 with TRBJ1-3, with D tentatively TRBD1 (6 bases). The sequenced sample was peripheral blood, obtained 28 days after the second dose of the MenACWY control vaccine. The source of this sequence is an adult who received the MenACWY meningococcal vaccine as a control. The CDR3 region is CASSRGGAGNTIYF. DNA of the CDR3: TGTGCCAGCAGCCGAGGGGGAGCTGGAAACACCATATATTTT.